These 7 T cell receptor beta chains came from one sample sequenced in a study of response to subunit inactivated influenza vaccine. TCRdb redid the calling of the RT-PCR reads with MiXCR, one entry per CDR3 protein. The table lists around 600,000 distinct CDR3 sequences, about 11% of them singletons. The sample also formed part of further work on T cells expressing NK-cell markers. That study adds: In generating TCR beta cDNA, 5'RACE template switching with UMIs was used.

The sample was PBMCs from blood, taken on the day of vaccination. These receptor sequences come from a man between 50 and 59 years old who received an inactivated influenza vaccine.

The chain's CDR3 is CASSSPGQLKNIQYF. For the CDR3, the DNA is TGTGCCAGCAGCTCTCCGGGACAGCTGAAAAACATTCAGTACTTC. The chain recombines TRBV7-2 with TRBJ2-4; TRBD1 matches at 7 bases. CDR3 length: 15 amino acids. V trimming: 4 bases; J trimming: 4 bases; junction bases outside the gene matches: 7. Germline V gene lookup returns CDR1 SGHTA and CDR2 FQGNSA.

This clonotype has at least ten counts. The chain uses TRBV28 and TRBJ2-7; D is perhaps TRBD1 (6 bases). Per germline, CDR1 MDHEN and CDR2 SYDVKM. The germline V and J ends were trimmed by 4 bases and 1 base, with 14 bases remaining between them. This CDR3 is built from 15 residues. CDR3 amino acids: CASSSDRSPSYEQYF. The CDR3 DNA reads as TGTGCCAGCAGTTCAGACAGGTCGCCTTCCTACGAGCAGTACTTC. Filled out from reference TRBV28 and TRBJ2-7, the complete variable domain reads DVKVTQSSRYLVKRTGEKVFLECVQDMDHENMFWYRQDPGLGLRLIYFSYDVKMKEKGDIPEGYSVSREKKERFSLILESASTNQTSMYLCASSSDRSPSYEQYFGPGTRLTVT.

This clonotype was recorded at least ten times. This chain joins TRBV6-1 and TRBJ1-5; D is unresolved. The germline V gene encodes CDR1 MNHNS and CDR2 SASEGT. The V end lost 7 bases, the J end lost 6 bases, and 13 bases lay between the germline ends. CDR3 length: 13 residues. The CDR3 DNA sequence: TGTGCCAGCACGGAGACTCTCTCTCAGCCCCAGCATTTT. Amino acid sequence: CASTETLSQPQHF.

J is TRBJ1-1 and V is TRBV29-1; tentatively, D is TRBD1 (5 bases). Germline values: CDR1 SQVTM, CDR2 ANQGSEA. This CDR3 region has 15 residues. Trimming pared 3 bases from V and 1 base from J, leaving 15 bases between. The CDR3, as DNA: TGCAGCGTTGATCGGCAGGGAGGGGAGAACACTGAAGCTTTCTTT. Its protein is CSVDRQGGENTEAFF.

The chain employs TRBV9 and TRBJ2-7, with D uncertain. V was trimmed by 0 bases and J by 2 bases, leaving 9 bases between them. The CDR3 extends over 14 amino acids. Looked up from germline, CDR1 is SGDLS and CDR2 is YYNGEE. CDR3 sequence: CASSVGSPAYEQYF. As DNA, the CDR3 is TGTGCCAGCAGCGTAGGGTCCCCAGCCTACGAGCAGTACTTC.

In its sample, this clonotype was seen once. The chain uses TRBV29-1 and TRBJ2-7; maybe TRBD2 (5 bases). The germline V and J ends were trimmed by 4 bases and 0 bases, with 10 bases remaining between them. Germline values: CDR1 SQVTM, CDR2 ANQGSEA. The CDR3 length is 13 residues. The CDR3 bases are TGCAGCGTTGGGACTTTACACTCCTACGAGCAGTACTTC. This sequence encodes CSVGTLHSYEQYF.

The sample holds a few counts of this clonotype. This rearrangement joins TRBV28 to TRBJ1-5, with D maybe TRBD1 (5 bases). Germline-derived CDR1 and CDR2 are MDHEN and SYDVKM. With 2 bases removed from V and 1 base from J, the gap between germline ends came to 12 bases. CDR3 length equals 16 residues. The chain's CDR3 is CASSLGAGMSNQPQHF. The CDR3 bases are TGTGCCAGCAGTTTAGGGGCGGGAATGAGCAATCAGCCCCAGCATTTT.